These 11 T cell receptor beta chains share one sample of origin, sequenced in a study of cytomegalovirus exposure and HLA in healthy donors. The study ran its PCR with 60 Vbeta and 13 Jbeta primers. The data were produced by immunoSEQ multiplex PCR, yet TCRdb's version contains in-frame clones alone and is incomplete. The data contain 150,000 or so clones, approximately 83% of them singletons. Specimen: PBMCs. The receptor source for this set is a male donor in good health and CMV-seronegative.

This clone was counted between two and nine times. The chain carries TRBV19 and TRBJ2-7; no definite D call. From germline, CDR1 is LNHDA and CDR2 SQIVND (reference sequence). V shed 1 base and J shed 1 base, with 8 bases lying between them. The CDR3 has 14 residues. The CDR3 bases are TGTGCCAGTAGTATAGGGCAGAATTCCTACGAGCAGTACTTC. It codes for CASSIGQNSYEQYF.

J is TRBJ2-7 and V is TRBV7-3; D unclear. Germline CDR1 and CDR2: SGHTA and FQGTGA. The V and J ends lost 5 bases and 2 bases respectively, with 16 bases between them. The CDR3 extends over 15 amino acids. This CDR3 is CASSPTPGPPYEQYF. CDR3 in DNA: TGTGCCAGCAGCCCCACGCCAGGCCCCCCCTACGAGCAGTACTTC.

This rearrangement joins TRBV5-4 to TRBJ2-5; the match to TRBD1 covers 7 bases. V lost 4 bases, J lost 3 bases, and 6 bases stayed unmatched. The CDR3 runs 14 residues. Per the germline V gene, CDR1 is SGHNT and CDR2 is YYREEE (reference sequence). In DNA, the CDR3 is TGTGCCAGCAGCCCCAGGGGGACAGAAGAGACCCAGTACTTC. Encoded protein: CASSPRGTEETQYF.

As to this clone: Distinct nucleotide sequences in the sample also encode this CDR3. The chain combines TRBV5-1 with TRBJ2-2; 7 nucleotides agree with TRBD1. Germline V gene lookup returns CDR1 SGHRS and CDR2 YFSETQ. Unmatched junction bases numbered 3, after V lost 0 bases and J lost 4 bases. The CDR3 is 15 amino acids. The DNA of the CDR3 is TGCGCCAGCAGCTTGGTGTCAGGGGGCACCGGGGAGCTGTTTTTT. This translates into CASSLVSGGTGELFF.

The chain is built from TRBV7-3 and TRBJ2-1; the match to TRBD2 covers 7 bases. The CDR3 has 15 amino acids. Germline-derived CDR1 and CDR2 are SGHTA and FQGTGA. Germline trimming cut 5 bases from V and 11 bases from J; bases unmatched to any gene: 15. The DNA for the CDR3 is TGTGCCAGCAGCCCACCTCGGGGAGGGAGCGGGAAGCAGTTCTTC. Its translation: CASSPPRGGSGKQFF.

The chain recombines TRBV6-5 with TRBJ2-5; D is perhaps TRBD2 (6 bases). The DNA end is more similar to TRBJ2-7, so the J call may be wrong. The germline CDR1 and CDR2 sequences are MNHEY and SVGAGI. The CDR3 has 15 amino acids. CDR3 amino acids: CASSSRGGISYEQYF. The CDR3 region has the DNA TGTGCCAGCAGTTCCCGGGGAGGAATCTCTTACGAGCAGTACTTC.

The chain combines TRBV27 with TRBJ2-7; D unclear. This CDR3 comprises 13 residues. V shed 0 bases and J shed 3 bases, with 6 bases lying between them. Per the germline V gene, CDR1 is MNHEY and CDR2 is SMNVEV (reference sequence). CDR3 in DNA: TGTGCCAGCAGTTTATCGGCCTTCTACGAGCAGTACTTC. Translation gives CASSLSAFYEQYF.

Here the CDR3 DNA reads TGCGCCAGCAGCCAAGAATGGAGGGAGGCAGATACGCAGTATTTT. Translated, it gives CASSQEWREADTQYF. J is TRBJ2-3 and V is TRBV4-3; tentative D call: TRBD2 (6 bases). The CDR3 length is 15 residues. Germline V CDR1 and CDR2: LGHNA, YSLEER. V lost 0 bases to trimming and J lost 4 bases, with 11 bases between them.

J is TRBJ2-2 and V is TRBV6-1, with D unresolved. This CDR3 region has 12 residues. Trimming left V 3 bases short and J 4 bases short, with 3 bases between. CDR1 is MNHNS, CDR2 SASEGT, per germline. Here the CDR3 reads CASSDSTGELFF. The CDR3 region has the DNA TGTGCCAGCAGTGACAGCACCGGGGAGCTGTTTTTT.

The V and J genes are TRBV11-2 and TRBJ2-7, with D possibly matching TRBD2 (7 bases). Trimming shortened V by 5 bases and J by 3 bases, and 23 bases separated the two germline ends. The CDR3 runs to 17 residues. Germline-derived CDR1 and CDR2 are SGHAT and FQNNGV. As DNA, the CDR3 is TGTGCCAGCAGCCTATTCGAAGTAGGGGGGGAGTACTACGAGCAGTACTTC. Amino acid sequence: CASSLFEVGGEYYEQYF.

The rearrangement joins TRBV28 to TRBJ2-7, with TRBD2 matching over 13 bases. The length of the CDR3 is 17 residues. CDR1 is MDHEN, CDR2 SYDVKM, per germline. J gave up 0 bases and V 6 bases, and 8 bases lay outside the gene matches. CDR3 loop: CASSRLAGGPSSYEQYF. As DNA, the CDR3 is TGTGCCAGCAGCCGACTAGCGGGAGGACCTAGCTCCTACGAGCAGTACTTC.